This entry is about one TCR beta chain. The data were taken from a study of T cell repertoires in cytomegalovirus infection. MiXCR was run by TCRdb on the reads, yielding one entry per CDR3 protein. The profile shows 680,000 or so distinct CDR3 sequences, 35% to 45% of them singletons. Trimming pared 3 bases from V and 7 bases from J, leaving 34 bases between. The CDR3 is made up of 21 amino acids. What was sequenced was PBMCs. This TCR derives from a human donor in good health (CMV status not recorded). Some clones in this sample may be carry-over from other donors' samples. The chain is built from TRBV12-3 or TRBV12-4 and TRBJ1-5, with D unclear. CDR3 amino acids: CASSLRVPRMIDQPIKQPQHF. As DNA, the CDR3 is TGTGCCAGCAGTTTGCGTGTCCCGAGGATGATCGATCAACCCATCAAGCAGCCCCAGCATTTT.